Detailed here is one TCR beta chain. Its target is unknown. This entry belongs to a study of long-term antiretroviral therapy in people with HIV. The germline gives CDR1 KGHSH, CDR2 LQKENI. This CDR3 spans 15 amino acids. V was trimmed by 0 bases and J by 4 bases, leaving 12 bases between them. Runs used v3.0 of the immunoSEQ assay and were done at survey level. Method: immunoSEQ multiplex PCR; TCRdb's copy keeps in-frame clones and lacks some. The table shows 40,000 or so clones, with 75% to 85% occurring only once. Whole-study findings and limits: Repertoires from HIV showed CDR3 length ranges narrower than those of controls.

The sequencing used unsorted PBMCs, collected 0.3 years after starting antiretroviral therapy. The chain is built from TRBV18 and TRBJ1-2, with D possibly matching TRBD1 (5 bases). The clonotype originates from a man younger than 35 with HIV. CDR3 sequence (DNA): TGTGCCAGCTCACCACCGTCGGGGCAATCCTATGGCTACACCTTC. Its translation is CASSPPSGQSYGYTF.